These 3 T cell receptor beta chains were sequenced from one sample in a study of radiation and T cells in renal cell carcinoma. The method was immunoSEQ multiplex PCR; TCRdb's version includes in-frame clones alone and lacks a portion of them. Among around 80,000 clones listed, around 80% were seen once. The time point here: blood 2 weeks post-SBRT. The treatment denotes: 15 Gy SBRT to primary tumor, nephrectomy 4 weeks later. Sample: blood, taken from a patient whose treatment included radiotherapy and nephrectomy. These receptors originate from a man aged 55 to 70 with renal cell carcinoma.

V and J are TRBV19 and TRBJ1-1, with unresolved D. The CDR3 runs 13 residues. The germline gives CDR1 LNHDA, CDR2 SQIVND (reference sequence). The ends were cut back, 3 bases at V and 1 base at J, with 6 bases in the middle. This CDR3 reads CASSILENTEAFF. The CDR3 DNA follows: TGTGCCAGTAGTATCCTGGAGAACACTGAAGCTTTCTTT.

This clone has only a few counts. The chain joins TRBV6-6 to TRBJ1-4; D is ambiguous. The CDR3 loop spans 12 amino acids. CDR1 is MNHNY, CDR2 SVGAGI, per germline (reference sequence). Deletions cut 6 bases from V and 5 bases from J, with 7 bases between. In DNA form, the CDR3 reads TGTGCCAGCAGCCCCGGGAATGAAAAACTGTTTTTT. It codes for CASSPGNEKLFF.

V gene TRBV9 combines with J gene TRBJ2-2; the D is unclear. This CDR3 contains 15 residues. V was shortened by 0 bases and J by 1 base, with 7 bases between the two germline ends. In germline, CDR1 is SGDLS, CDR2 YYNGEE. Here the CDR3 reads CASSVVGQNTGELFF. Here the CDR3 DNA reads TGTGCCAGCAGCGTAGTCGGGCAGAACACCGGGGAGCTGTTTTTT.